The 9 T cell receptor beta chains below were found in one sample sequenced in a study of T cell changes during pregnancy in multiple sclerosis. Some clones are missing from TCRdb's copy, which holds only in-frame ones; the method was immunoSEQ multiplex PCR. This sample has roughly 74,000 clones, with 70% to 90% found just once. The sequenced sample was peripheral blood, obtained before pregnancy. The receptors derive from a female donor with multiple sclerosis, enrolled in a pregnancy study.

This chain connects TRBV6-6 to TRBJ2-1; 7 nucleotides match TRBD2. V lost 0 bases, J lost 2 bases, and 1 base stayed unmatched. Germline CDR1 MNHNY, CDR2 SVGAGI (reference sequence). The CDR3 has 15 amino acids. The CDR3 DNA follows: TGTGCCAGCAGTTACTCGGGGGGGGCCTACAATGAGCAGTTCTTC. Protein sequence: CASSYSGGAYNEQFF.

V is TRBV2 and J is TRBJ1-5; D is unresolved. The CDR3 has 14 amino acids. Germline-derived CDR1 and CDR2 are SNHLY and FYNNEI. The V gene lost 5 bases and the J gene lost 4 bases, with 12 bases spanning the gap. DNA for the CDR3: TGTGCCAGCAGTCAAGACATCGCAAATCAGCCCCAGCATTTT. Protein product: CASSQDIANQPQHF.

V is TRBV1 and J is TRBJ2-5; the table gives TRBD2 as D, unverified against the DNA. TRBV1 is listed as a pseudogene. This CDR3 has 20 amino acids. CDR3 residues: CTSSQVLLLAGVVPAETQYF. The CDR3, as DNA: TGCACCAGCAGCCAAGTTCTCCTGCTAGCGGGAGTGGTACCGGCAGAGACCCAGTACTTC.

The V and J genes are TRBV6-5 and TRBJ2-1; 8 nucleotides line up with TRBD2. J was trimmed by 5 bases and V by 0 bases; bases with no gene match: 3. Germline V lookup: CDR1 MNHEY, CDR2 SVGAGI. This CDR3 region has 15 residues. The DNA for the CDR3 is TGTGCCAGCAGTTACTCCTGGCGGGGGGACAATGAGCAGTTCTTC. Its translation is CASSYSWRGDNEQFF.

J is TRBJ2-7 and V is TRBV5-6; 10 bases fit TRBD1. J lost 2 bases, V lost 3 bases, and 8 bases had no gene match. Germline values: CDR1 SGHDT, CDR2 YYEEEE. This CDR3 is built from 16 residues. The CDR3, as DNA: TGTGCCAGCAGCTCCACCGGGACAGGGGTTACCTACGAGCAGTACTTC. Its translation is CASSSTGTGVTYEQYF.

The chain uses TRBV11-1 and TRBJ1-1; TRBD1 is a possible D gene (5 bases). The CDR3 spans 13 residues. Trimming stripped 5 bases from V and 6 bases from J, with 13 bases between. The germline V gene has CDR1 SGHAT and CDR2 FQDESV (reference sequence). This CDR3 is CASSPRRGSEAFF. CDR3 DNA sequence: TGTGCCAGCAGCCCCCGTCGGGGGTCTGAAGCTTTCTTT.

The chain combines TRBV21-1 with TRBJ1-5; the table assigns TRBD1, which was not confirmed against the DNA. TRBV21-1 is deemed a pseudogene. The CDR3 contains 13 residues. CDR3 sequence (DNA): TGTGCCAGAACATGTTCCCTCAAGCAGCCCCAGCATTTT. Translation gives CARTCSLKQPQHF.

Written as DNA, the CDR3 is TGTGCCAGCAGCTTATCAGGGGTGGATGGCTACACCTTC. It is translated as CASSLSGVDGYTF. The V call is TRBV11-2, the J call TRBJ1-2; D may be TRBD1 (6 bases). Germline V lookup: CDR1 SGHAT, CDR2 FQNNGV. Trimming removed 2 bases at V and 6 bases at J, with 10 bases between. This CDR3 has 13 residues. Full variable domain (rest looked up from reference TRBV11-2 and TRBJ1-2): EAGVAQSPRYKIIEKRQSVAFWCNPISGHATLYWYQQILGQGPKLLIQFQNNGVVDDSQLPKDRFSAERLKGVDSTLKIQPAKLEDSAVYLCASSLSGVDGYTFGSGTRLTVV.

This chain links TRBV7-3 with TRBJ1-2; D may be TRBD1 (6 bases). The CDR3 has 16 residues. The V end was cut by 1 base, the J end by 7 bases, with 19 bases between. Germline CDR1 SGHTA, CDR2 FQGTGA. The CDR3 DNA reads as TGTGCCAGCAGCTTAAGTCCCCGAGGGGGGGCGGGTGGCTACACCTTC. As protein: CASSLSPRGGAGGYTF.